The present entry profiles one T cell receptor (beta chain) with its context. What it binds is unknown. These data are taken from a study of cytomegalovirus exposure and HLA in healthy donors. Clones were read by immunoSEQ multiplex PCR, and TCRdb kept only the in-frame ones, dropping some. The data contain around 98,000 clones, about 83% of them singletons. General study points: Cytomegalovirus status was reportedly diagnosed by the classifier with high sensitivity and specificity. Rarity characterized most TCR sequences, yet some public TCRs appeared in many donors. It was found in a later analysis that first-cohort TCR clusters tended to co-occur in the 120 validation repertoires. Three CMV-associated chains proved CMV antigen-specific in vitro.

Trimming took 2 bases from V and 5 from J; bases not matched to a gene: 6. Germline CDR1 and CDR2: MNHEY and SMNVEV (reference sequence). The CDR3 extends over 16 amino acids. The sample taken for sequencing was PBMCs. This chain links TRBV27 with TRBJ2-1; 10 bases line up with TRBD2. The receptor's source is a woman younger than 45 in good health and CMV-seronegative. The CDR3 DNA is TGTGCCAGCAGTTTAATCCTAGCGGGGGTTAACAATGAGCAGTTCTTC. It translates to CASSLILAGVNNEQFF.